One sample yielded the 22 T cell receptor beta chains listed below, sequenced in a study of T cell responses to AZD1222 COVID-19 vaccine (dated by TCRdb to the early 2020s). Library generation was performed with the immunoSEQ multiplex PCR assay. Not all clones reach the TCRdb copy of this immuneACCESS table, which keeps in-frame sequences only. Checked studies attribute under half of the gap to unresolved V genes and leave the rest unexplained. The sample includes 50,000 or so clones, with around 91% observed a single time. Clones ranked in the top ten supply about 5% of the sample. According to the study, the label for this sample's time point signals: about 28 days (+/-7) after the second vaccine dose. Sequencing was performed on peripheral blood, taken 28 days after the second AZD1222 dose. Receptor source: an adult who received the AZD1222 COVID-19 vaccine.

The chain has TRBV3-1 (or the pseudogene TRBV3-2) and TRBJ2-1; TRBD1 aligns across 8 bases. The CDR3 totals 14 residues. J gave up 9 bases and V 4 bases, and 8 bases lay outside the gene matches. From germline, CDR1 is LGHDT and CDR2 YNNKEL (reference sequence). The CDR3 nucleotides read TGTGCCAGCAGCCGCCGCAGGGGGCAGGTTGAGCAGTTCTTC. This gives the protein CASSRRRGQVEQFF.

V gene TRBV5-1 combines with J gene TRBJ2-7, with TRBD1 matching over 8 bases. This CDR3 is 14 amino acids long. CDR1 and CDR2 (germline): SGHRS, YFSETQ. J gave up 4 bases and V 0 bases, and 3 bases lay outside the gene matches. CDR3 amino acids: CASSLGTGFYEQYF. The CDR3 DNA reads TGCGCCAGCAGCTTGGGGACAGGGTTTTACGAGCAGTACTTC.

This chain joins TRBV19 and TRBJ1-1; no clear D gene. Trimming removed 8 bases from V and 2 bases from J, with 12 bases in between. Germline CDR1 reads LNHDA; CDR2 reads SQIVND (reference sequence). The CDR3 totals 13 residues. The CDR3 coding sequence is TGTGCCAGTGGCCTCGGGGTAAACACTGAAGCTTTCTTT. Encoded protein: CASGLGVNTEAFF.

The CDR3 sequence: CASSPPGTAQETQYF. CDR3 nucleotide sequence: TGTGCCAGCTCACCACCCGGGACAGCCCAAGAGACCCAGTACTTC. This rearrangement joins TRBV18 to TRBJ2-5; 7 nucleotides match TRBD1. Germline V CDR1 and CDR2: KGHSH, LQKENI. The CDR3 loop spans 15 amino acids. V shed 0 bases, J shed 1 base, and the junction held 2 bases outside the gene matches.

The V gene is TRBV27, the J gene TRBJ2-3; D is perhaps TRBD1 (7 bases). The CDR3 runs 16 residues. The germline gives CDR1 MNHEY, CDR2 SMNVEV (reference sequence). The V end was cut by 5 bases, the J end by 2 bases, with 17 bases between. CDR3 DNA sequence: TGTGCCAGCAGTGCCGACGCGGGACAGCTCACAGATACGCAGTATTTT. It encodes CASSADAGQLTDTQYF.

The table lists this clone with a count of one. The CDR3 coding sequence is TGCAGCGCCGACGGAATAATAGGAGATACGCAGTATTTT. This encodes CSADGIIGDTQYF. This chain uses TRBV29-1 with TRBJ2-3; D is undetermined. The germline V and J ends were trimmed by 7 bases and 5 bases, with 16 bases remaining between them. Germline V lookup: CDR1 SQVTM, CDR2 ANQGSEA. CDR3 length: 13 amino acids.

In its sample, this clone was seen once. The chain recombines TRBV4-2 with TRBJ2-1, with 7 bases identical to TRBD2. The CDR3 covers 16 residues. The germline gives CDR1 LGHNA, CDR2 YNFKEQ. The V gene end was trimmed by 1 base and the J gene end by 4 bases; junction bases not matched to a gene: 7. In DNA, the CDR3 is TGTGCCAGCAGCCAAGGCGCTAGCGGAGATTACAATGAGCAGTTCTTC. Translation: CASSQGASGDYNEQFF.

This chain joins TRBV28 and TRBJ2-7; D tentatively fits TRBD1 or TRBD2 (5 bases each). Germline V lookup: CDR1 MDHEN, CDR2 SYDVKM. This CDR3 is 14 amino acids long. Trimming removed 8 bases at V and 0 bases at J, with 14 bases between. Here the CDR3 reads CASHKGRNSYEQYF. As DNA, the CDR3 is TGTGCCAGCCACAAGGGACGGAACTCCTACGAGCAGTACTTC.

V gene TRBV4-1 combines with J gene TRBJ1-6; D remains ambiguous. V dropped 2 bases and J dropped 5 bases, with 16 bases sitting between them. Per germline, CDR1 MGHRA and CDR2 YSYEKL. The CDR3 consists of 17 residues. CDR3 nucleotide sequence: TGCGCCAGCAGCCAACCCCAGGAGAGGTCCCATAATTCACCCCTCCACTTT. Translated, it gives CASSQPQERSHNSPLHF.

The rearrangement links TRBV19 to TRBJ1-5; possible D gene TRBD1, 5 bases. This CDR3 region has 14 residues. CDR1 is LNHDA, CDR2 SQIVND, per germline (reference sequence). V lost 4 bases to trimming and J lost 0 bases, with 7 bases between them. CDR3: CASSTQGSNQPQHF. DNA of the CDR3: TGTGCCAGTAGTACTCAGGGTAGCAATCAGCCCCAGCATTTT. Variable domain in full (rest from reference TRBV19 and TRBJ1-5): DGGITQSPKYLFRKEGQNVTLSCEQNLNHDAMYWYRQDPGQGLRLIYYSQIVNDFQKGDIAEGYSVSREKKESFPLTVTSAQKNPTAFYLCASSTQGSNQPQHFGDGTRLSIL.

The chain has TRBV4-3 and TRBJ2-3, with 12 positions matching TRBD2. The V segment lost 0 bases and the J segment 2 bases; nucleotides outside the gene matches: 3. CDR3 length equals 17 residues. Germline V gene sequence: CDR1 LGHNA, CDR2 YSLEER. CDR3 sequence (DNA): TGCGCCAGCAGCCAAGATAGACTAGCGGGAGTCACAGATACGCAGTATTTT. This codes for CASSQDRLAGVTDTQYF.

V and J are TRBV7-9 and TRBJ2-5; D uncertain. The germline V gene has CDR1 SEHNR and CDR2 FQNEAQ (reference sequence). The CDR3 sequence is 13 residues long. Between the trimmed V and J ends, which lost 3 bases and 1 base, there was a span of 6 bases. CDR3 DNA: TGTGCCAGCAGCTTTATTCCCCAAGAGACCCAGTACTTC. Protein: CASSFIPQETQYF.

This clone was observed a single time. The rearrangement uses TRBV6-2 or TRBV6-3 and TRBJ2-6; 11 bases are shared with TRBD1. In germline, CDR1 is MNHEY, CDR2 SVGEGT. The CDR3 consists of 13 residues. The ends lost 6 bases at V and 12 bases at J; junction bases unmatched: 4. The CDR3 loop is CASSRTGGPVLTF. Here the CDR3 DNA reads TGTGCCAGCAGCCGGACAGGGGGCCCCGTCCTGACTTTC.

The V and J genes are TRBV3-1 (or the pseudogene TRBV3-2) and TRBJ2-2, with 7 nucleotides matching TRBD1. V shed 1 base and J 7 bases; nucleotides not matched to a gene: 3. CDR1 is LGHDT and CDR2 is YNNKEL in the germline V gene (reference sequence). This CDR3 spans 14 amino acids. CDR3 DNA: TGTGCCAGCAGCCAAGTACAGGGGTTCGGGGAGCTGTTTTTT. As protein: CASSQVQGFGELFF.

The rearrangement uses TRBV7-6 and TRBJ2-7; a weak D match, TRBD2 (5 bases). The CDR3 extends over 14 amino acids. Germline lookup yields CDR1 SGHVS and CDR2 FNYEAQ. V dropped 6 bases and J dropped 4 bases, with 16 bases sitting between them. Here the CDR3 reads CASSPGFVDYEQYF. Written as DNA, the CDR3 is TGTGCCAGCAGTCCGGGGTTCGTCGATTACGAGCAGTACTTC.

The J gene is TRBJ2-7, the V gene TRBV18, with TRBD1 as a possible D gene (5 bases). V was cut by 3 bases and J by 0 bases, with 12 bases left in between. This CDR3 contains 15 residues. CDR1 and CDR2 from the germline V gene are KGHSH and LQKENI. In DNA, the CDR3 is TGTGCCAGCTCACCGCAGGGCGGTTCCTCCTACGAGCAGTACTTC. Translated: CASSPQGGSSYEQYF.

V is TRBV5-6 and J is TRBJ1-2; the D gene is possibly TRBD1 (5 bases). The germline V and J ends were trimmed by 3 bases and 10 bases, with 13 bases remaining between them. CDR3 length equals 12 residues. From germline, CDR1 is SGHDT and CDR2 YYEEEE. CDR3 bases: TGTGCCAGCAGCTCCCGTGGGGGAGTCTACACCTTC. Translation: CASSSRGGVYTF.

The chain couples TRBV9 to TRBJ1-6, with D unresolved. Germline-derived CDR1 and CDR2 are SGDLS and YYNGEE. This CDR3 is 14 amino acids long. Trimming left V 0 bases short and J 4 bases short, with 5 bases between. CDR3 sequence reads: CASSVDRYNSPLHF. The CDR3 DNA is TGTGCCAGCAGCGTAGATAGGTATAATTCACCCCTCCACTTT.

This sequence joins TRBV5-1 and TRBJ1-1, with D possibly TRBD1 on 6 matching bases. The V gene's germline CDR1 is SGHRS and CDR2 YFSETQ. Trimming pared 3 bases from V and 1 base from J, leaving 10 bases between. This CDR3 contains 14 residues. CDR3 sequence: CASSSEGGNTEAFF. CDR3 sequence (DNA): TGCGCCAGCAGCTCCGAGGGGGGGAACACTGAAGCTTTCTTT.

The chain links TRBV20-1 to TRBJ1-1; D uncertain. CDR3 length: 13 amino acids. Germline values: CDR1 DFQATT, CDR2 SNEGSKA (reference sequence). Trimming shortened V by 3 bases and J by 2 bases, and 10 bases separated the two germline ends. The CDR3 DNA reads as TGCAGTGCTAGTCCTAGTCTTAACACTGAAGCTTTCTTT. Protein: CSASPSLNTEAFF.

This clone was recorded only once. V is TRBV4-1 and J is TRBJ2-1; a weak D match, TRBD2 (7 bases). Germline values: CDR1 MGHRA, CDR2 YSYEKL. Trimming left V 3 bases short and J 1 base short, with 19 bases between. The CDR3 is made up of 18 amino acids. The CDR3 sequence is CASSHIPAGEGSYNEQFF. The CDR3 region has the DNA TGCGCCAGCAGCCACATCCCAGCAGGGGAGGGTTCCTACAATGAGCAGTTCTTC.

The chain couples TRBV19 to TRBJ1-6; D is ambiguous. V lost 2 bases to trimming and J lost 7 bases, with 9 bases between them. There are 14 residues in the CDR3. Looked up from germline, CDR1 is LNHDA and CDR2 is SQIVND (reference sequence). Written as DNA, the CDR3 is TGTGCCAGTAGTATATGGGTCGAAAATTCACCCCTCCACTTT. It codes for CASSIWVENSPLHF.